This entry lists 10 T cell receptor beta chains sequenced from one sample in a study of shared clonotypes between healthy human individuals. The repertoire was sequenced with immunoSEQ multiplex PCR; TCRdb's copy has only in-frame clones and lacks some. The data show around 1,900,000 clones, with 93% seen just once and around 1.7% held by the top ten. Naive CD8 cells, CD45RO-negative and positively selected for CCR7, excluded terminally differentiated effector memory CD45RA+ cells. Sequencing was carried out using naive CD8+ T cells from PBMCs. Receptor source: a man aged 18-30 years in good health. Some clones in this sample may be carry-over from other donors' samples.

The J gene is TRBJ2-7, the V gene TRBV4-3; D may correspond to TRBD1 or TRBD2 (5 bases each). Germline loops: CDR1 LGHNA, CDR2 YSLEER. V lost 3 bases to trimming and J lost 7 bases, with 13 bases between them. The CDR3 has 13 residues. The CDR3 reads CASSQNPGGEQYF. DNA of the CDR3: TGCGCCAGCAGCCAGAACCCTGGGGGTGAGCAGTACTTC.

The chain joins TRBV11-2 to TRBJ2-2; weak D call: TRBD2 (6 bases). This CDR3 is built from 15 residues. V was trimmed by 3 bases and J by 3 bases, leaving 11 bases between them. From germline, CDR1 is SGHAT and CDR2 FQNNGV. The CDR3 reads CASSLTRVDTGELFF. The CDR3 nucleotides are TGTGCCAGCAGCTTGACTAGGGTGGACACCGGGGAGCTGTTTTTT.

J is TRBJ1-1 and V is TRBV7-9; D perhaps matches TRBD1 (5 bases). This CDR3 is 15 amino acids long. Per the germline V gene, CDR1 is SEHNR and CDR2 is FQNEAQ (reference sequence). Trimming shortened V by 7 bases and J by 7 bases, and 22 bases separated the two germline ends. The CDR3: CASTSTSGTLGEAFF. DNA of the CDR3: TGTGCCAGCACGTCAACCTCCGGGACCCTGGGTGAAGCTTTCTTT.

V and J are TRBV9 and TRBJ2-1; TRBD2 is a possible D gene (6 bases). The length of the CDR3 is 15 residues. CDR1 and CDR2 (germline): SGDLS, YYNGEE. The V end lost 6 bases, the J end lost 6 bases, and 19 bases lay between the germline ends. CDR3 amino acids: CASNSLASGLNEQFF. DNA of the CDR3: TGTGCCAGCAACTCGCTGGCCAGCGGGCTCAATGAGCAGTTCTTC.

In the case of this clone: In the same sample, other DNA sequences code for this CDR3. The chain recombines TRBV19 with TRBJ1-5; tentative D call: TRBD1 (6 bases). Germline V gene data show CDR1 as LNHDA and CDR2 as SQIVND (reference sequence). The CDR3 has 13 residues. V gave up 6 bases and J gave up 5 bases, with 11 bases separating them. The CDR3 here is CASSRGGDQPQHF. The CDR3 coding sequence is TGTGCCAGTAGCCGAGGGGGGGATCAGCCCCAGCATTTT.

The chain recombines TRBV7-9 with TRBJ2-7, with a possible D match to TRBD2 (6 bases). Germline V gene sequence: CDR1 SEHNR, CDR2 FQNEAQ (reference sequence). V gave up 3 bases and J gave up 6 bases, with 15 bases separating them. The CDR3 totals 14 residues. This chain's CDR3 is CASSFAGPLREQYF. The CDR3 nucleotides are TGTGCCAGCAGCTTCGCGGGACCCCTCCGCGAGCAGTACTTC.

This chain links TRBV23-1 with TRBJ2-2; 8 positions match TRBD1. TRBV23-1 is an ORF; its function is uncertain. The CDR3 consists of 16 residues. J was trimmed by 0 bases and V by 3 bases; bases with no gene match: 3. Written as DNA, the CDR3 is TGCGCCAGCAGTCACAGGGACAGGACGAACACCGGGGAGCTGTTTTTT. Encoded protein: CASSHRDRTNTGELFF.

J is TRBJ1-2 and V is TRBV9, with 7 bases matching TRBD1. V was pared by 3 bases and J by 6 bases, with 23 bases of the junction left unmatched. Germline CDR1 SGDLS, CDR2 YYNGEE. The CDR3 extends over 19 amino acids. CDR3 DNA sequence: TGTGCCAGCAGCGCCAGATTCCGGGACAGAGACCATTCAGGGGATGGCTACACCTTC. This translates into CASSARFRDRDHSGDGYTF.

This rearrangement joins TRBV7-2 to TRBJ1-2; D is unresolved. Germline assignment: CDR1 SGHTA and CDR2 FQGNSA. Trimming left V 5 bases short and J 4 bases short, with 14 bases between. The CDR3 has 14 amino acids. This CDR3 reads CASSARTALYGYTF. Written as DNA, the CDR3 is TGTGCCAGCAGCGCACGGACGGCCCTCTATGGCTACACCTTC. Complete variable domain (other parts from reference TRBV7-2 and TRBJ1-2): GAGVSQSPSNKVTEKGKDVELRCDPISGHTALYWYRQSLGQGLEFLIYFQGNSAPDKSGLPSDRFSAERTGGSVSTLTIQRTQQEDSAVYLCASSARTALYGYTFGSGTRLTVV.

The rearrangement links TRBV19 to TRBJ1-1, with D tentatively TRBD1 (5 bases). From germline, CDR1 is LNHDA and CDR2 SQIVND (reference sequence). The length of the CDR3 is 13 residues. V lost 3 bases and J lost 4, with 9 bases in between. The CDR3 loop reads CASSIRGVTEAFF. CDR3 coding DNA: TGTGCCAGTAGTATTAGGGGAGTCACTGAAGCTTTCTTT.